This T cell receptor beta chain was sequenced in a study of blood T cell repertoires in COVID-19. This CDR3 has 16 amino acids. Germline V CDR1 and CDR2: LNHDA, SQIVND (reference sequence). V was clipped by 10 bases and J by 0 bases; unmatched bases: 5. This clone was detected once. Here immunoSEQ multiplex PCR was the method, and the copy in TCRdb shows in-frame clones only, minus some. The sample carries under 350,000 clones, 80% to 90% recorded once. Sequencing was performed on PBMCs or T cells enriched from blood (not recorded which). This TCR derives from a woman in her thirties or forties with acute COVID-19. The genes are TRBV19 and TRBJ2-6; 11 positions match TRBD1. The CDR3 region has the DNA TGTGCCACTCTGGACAGGGGGCTCTCTGGGGCCAACGTCCTGACTTTC. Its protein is CATLDRGLSGANVLTF.